This entry features one T cell receptor (beta chain) sequence. Its antigen is not yet known. Base quality data are lacking; no much larger clone is found one base away. Trimming takes 5 bases off V and 2 bases off J; junction bases not matched to a gene: 5. The CDR3 starts with the cysteine, ends with the phenylalanine, and has 14 residues. The kept DNA is CDR3 alone, 42 bases in frame from the first base. As encoded in the germline V gene (reference sequence), CDR1 is LNHDA while CDR2 is SQIVND. Healthy HIV-negative adults with no recently reported acute infections or vaccinations were included as donors. Every donor was a Caucasian adult residing in Nashville, Tennessee, USA. Magnetic negative selection was used to enrich CD4+ T cells, after which naive cells were positively selected on CD45RA and the negative fraction became the memory subset. Blood was collected by leukapheresis, and PBMCs were isolated by Ficoll-Histopaque density gradient centrifugation and then cryopreserved in liquid nitrogen vapor phase. Analytical flow cytometry was used to check the purity and quantity of every magnetically sorted T cell population. Each sorted fraction had its genomic DNA isolated and then quantified by UV absorbance on a Nanodrop 2000c.

This sample was taken from a study of shared clonotypes between healthy human individuals (dated by TCRdb to 2018 to 2020). Regarding the complete study: The cohort comprised two women and a few men aged 18 to 49 years. For each donor, three plates each were used for CD4 naive and CD4 memory, two plates were used for CD8 naive, and one plate was used for CD8 memory. The study deeply sequenced blood TCR repertoires of about 5 healthy adults to estimate repertoire size and the extent of clonotype sharing between individuals. To increase sequencing depth and limit assay-specific biases, different laboratories used diverse techniques to prepare libraries and sequence TCR repertoires. Leukapheresis yielded between about 0.94 and 9.5 billion PBMCs per donor.

Using the deep immunoSEQ assay, TCR CDR3 regions were amplified from genomic DNA by multiplex PCR. For each cell subset, the extracted genomic DNA was distributed evenly across all wells of several immunoSEQ 96-well plates, and each plate served as one replicate. For sorted subsets, each replicate PCR was loaded with approximately 0.2 ug genomic DNA, equivalent to approximately 33,000 T cell genomes. Purified libraries were measured with a Qubit 3.0 fluorometer, size-checked on a Bioanalyzer 2100, and measured again with the KAPA Library Quantification kit. Each immunoSEQ 96-well plate was sequenced on its own single-read 150-cycle Illumina NextSeq 550 flow cell. The authors' pipeline ran thus. Because the immunoSEQ output held only junctional sequences and lacked quality scores, the filtering could not match the filtering applied to full-length reads. To assign V/J genes and CDR3, sequences were annotated using PyIR, a Python wrapper for IgBLAST v1.9, with IMGT germline references. Reads were removed for weak V/J assignments (E-value above 1e-6), missing CDR3, stop codons, out-of-frame junctions, or ambiguous translated residues. A V3J clonotype was defined by an identical inferred V gene, J gene, and CDR3 amino acid sequence. Percentage overlap between repertoires was computed as shared unique clonotypes divided by the size of the smaller repertoire. Richness of each repertoire was evaluated using RTK rarefaction, the Chao1 estimator, and Recon v2.1 estimates of unobserved clonotypes. For all TCRbeta clonotypes obtained by the gDNA method from four donors, generation probabilities were computed with OLGA. TCRdb took this table from immuneACCESS and kept in-frame rearrangements with V and J called. Such tables lack part of the clones; where checked against another copy, unresolved V genes explain under half of the gap, and the rest is unexplained. From that table come the V and J calls and clone size; the DNA was used to work out D and trimming. This sample is represented by around 1.6 million clones; about 98% of them were singletons. The leading ten clones occupy 0.45% of the sample.

Here is what the overall study found, with its caveats: Based on pairwise subsampling, the degree of clonotype sharing among donors was expected to be affected by sequencing depth. Naive subsets generally had larger estimated clonotype richness than memory subsets did. Because the study included a small number of donors, the genetic and exposure-history diversity represented was limited. Sharing across several donors was observed for approximately 4.6% of naive CD4, less than 4% of naive CD8, over 2% of memory CD4, and roughly 0.4% of memory CD8 clonotypes. Incomplete sequencing was indicated by rarefaction of sorted-subset datasets, despite the large sequencing depth. Only blood was sampled, and tissue TCR repertoires likely differ from those in blood. Compared with non-shared clonotypes, the clonotypes found in all four sorted-subset donors had higher generation probabilities.

The sample comprised naive CD4+ T cells sorted from blood. The cell subset or site label of this sample denotes: CD45RA+ positively selected. The V and J segments used are TRBV19 and TRBJ2-7; 8 bases in between match TRBD1. The source is a man aged 25-45 years in good health. The DNA sequence is given as TGTGCCAGTAGTGGGACAGGTAATCCCTACGAGCAGTACTTC. It is translated as CASSGTGNPYEQYF.